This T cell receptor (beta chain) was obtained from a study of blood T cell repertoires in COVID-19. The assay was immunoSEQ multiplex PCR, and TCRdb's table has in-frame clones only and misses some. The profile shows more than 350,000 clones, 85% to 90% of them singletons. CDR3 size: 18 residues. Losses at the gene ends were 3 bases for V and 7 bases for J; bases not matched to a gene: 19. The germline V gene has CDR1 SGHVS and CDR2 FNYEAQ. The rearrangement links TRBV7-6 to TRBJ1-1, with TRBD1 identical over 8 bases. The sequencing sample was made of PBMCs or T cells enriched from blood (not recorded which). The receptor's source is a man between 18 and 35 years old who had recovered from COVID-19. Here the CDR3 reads CASSLGTGSLVFSDEAFF. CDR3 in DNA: TGTGCCAGCAGCTTGGGGACAGGCAGCTTGGTTTTTTCGGATGAAGCTTTCTTT.